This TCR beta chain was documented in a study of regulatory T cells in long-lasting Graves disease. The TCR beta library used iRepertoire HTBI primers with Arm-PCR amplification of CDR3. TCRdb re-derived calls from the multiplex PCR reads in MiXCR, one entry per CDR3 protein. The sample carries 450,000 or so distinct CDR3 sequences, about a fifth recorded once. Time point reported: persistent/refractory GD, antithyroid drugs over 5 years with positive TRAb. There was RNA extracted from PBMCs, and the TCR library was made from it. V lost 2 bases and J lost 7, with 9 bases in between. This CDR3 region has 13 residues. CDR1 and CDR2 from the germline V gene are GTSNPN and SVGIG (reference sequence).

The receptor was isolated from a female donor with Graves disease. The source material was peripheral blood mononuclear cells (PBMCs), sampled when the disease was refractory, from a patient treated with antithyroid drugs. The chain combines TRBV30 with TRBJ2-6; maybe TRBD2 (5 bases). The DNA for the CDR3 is TGTGCCTGGAGTCGCACGGGAGCCAACGTCCTGACTTTC. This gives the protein CAWSRTGANVLTF.